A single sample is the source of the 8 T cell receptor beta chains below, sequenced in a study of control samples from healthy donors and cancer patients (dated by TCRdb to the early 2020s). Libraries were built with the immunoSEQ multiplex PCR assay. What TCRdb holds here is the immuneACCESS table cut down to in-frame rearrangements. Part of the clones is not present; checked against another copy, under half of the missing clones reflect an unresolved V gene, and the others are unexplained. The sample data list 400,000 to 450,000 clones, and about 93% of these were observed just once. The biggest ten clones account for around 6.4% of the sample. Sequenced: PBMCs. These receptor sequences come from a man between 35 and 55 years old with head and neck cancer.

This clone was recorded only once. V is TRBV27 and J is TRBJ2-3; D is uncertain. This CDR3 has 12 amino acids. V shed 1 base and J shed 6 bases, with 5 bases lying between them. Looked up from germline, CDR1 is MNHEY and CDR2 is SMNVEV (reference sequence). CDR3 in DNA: TGTGCCAGCAGTTTATTTGGGGATACGCAGTATTTT. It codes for CASSLFGDTQYF.

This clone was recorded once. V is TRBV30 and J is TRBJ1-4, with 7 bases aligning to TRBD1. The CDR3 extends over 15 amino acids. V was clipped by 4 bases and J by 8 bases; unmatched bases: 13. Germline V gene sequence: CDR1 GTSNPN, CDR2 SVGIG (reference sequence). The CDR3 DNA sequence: TGTGCCTGGACCACACCTAAGGGGGCGAGGGAAAAACTGTTTTTT. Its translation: CAWTTPKGAREKLFF.

In DNA form, the CDR3 reads TGTGCCAGCAGCTTAAAACACAGGGTTTCGGTGACCCAGTACTTC. It encodes CASSLKHRVSVTQYF. V is TRBV5-8 and J is TRBJ2-5, with D possibly being TRBD1 (6 bases). The V and J ends lost 2 bases and 7 bases respectively, with 18 bases between them. The CDR3 runs 15 residues. The germline CDR1 and CDR2 sequences are SGHTS and YDEGEE.

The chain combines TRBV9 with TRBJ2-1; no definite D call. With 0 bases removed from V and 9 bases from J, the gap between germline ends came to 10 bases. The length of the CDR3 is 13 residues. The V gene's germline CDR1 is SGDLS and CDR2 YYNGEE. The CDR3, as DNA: TGTGCCAGCAGCGTAGCAGTATGGGGTGAGCAGTTCTTC. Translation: CASSVAVWGEQFF. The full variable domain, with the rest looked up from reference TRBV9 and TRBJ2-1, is DSGVTQTPKHLITATGQRVTLRCSPRSGDLSVYWYQQSLDQGLQFLIQYYNGEERAKGNILERFSAQQFPDLHSELNLSSLELGDSALYFCASSVAVWGEQFFGPGTRLTVL.

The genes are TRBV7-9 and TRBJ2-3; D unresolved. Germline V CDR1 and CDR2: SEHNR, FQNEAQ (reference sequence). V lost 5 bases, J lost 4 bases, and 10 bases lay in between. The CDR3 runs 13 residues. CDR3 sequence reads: CASSPMGPDTQYF. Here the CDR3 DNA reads TGTGCCAGCAGCCCCATGGGTCCAGATACGCAGTATTTT.

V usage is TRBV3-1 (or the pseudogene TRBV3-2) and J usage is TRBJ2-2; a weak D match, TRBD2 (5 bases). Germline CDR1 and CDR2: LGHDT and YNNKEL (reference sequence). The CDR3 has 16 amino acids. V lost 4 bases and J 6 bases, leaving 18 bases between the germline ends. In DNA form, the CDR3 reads TGTGCCAGCAGCCTCCTAGCTCAGGTGGATGCCGGGGAGCTGTTTTTT. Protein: CASSLLAQVDAGELFF.

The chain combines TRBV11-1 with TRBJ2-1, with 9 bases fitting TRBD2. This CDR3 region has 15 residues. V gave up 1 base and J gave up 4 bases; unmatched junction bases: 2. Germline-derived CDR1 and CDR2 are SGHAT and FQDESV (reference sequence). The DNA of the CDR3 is TGTGCCAGCAGCTTAGATGCGGGAGGGTACAATGAGCAGTTCTTC. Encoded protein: CASSLDAGGYNEQFF.

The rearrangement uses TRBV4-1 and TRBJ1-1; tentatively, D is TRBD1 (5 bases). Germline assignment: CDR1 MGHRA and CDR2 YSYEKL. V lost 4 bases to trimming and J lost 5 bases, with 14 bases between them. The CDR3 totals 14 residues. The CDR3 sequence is CASSPAGGRTEAFF. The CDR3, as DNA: TGCGCCAGCAGCCCCGCGGGGGGGAGAACTGAAGCTTTCTTT.